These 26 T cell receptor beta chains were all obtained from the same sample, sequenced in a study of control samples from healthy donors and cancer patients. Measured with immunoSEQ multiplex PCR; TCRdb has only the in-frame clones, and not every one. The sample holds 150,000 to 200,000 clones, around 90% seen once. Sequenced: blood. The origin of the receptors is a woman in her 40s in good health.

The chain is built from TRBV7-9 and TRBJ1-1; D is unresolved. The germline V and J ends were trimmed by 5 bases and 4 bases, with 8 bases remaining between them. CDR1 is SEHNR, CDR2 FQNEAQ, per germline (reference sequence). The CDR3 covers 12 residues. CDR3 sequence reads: CASSPMGTEAFF. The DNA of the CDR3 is TGTGCCAGCAGCCCCATGGGCACTGAAGCTTTCTTT. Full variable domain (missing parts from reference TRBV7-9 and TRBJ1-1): DTGVSQNPRHKITKRGQNVTFRCDPISEHNRLYWYRQTLGQGPEFLTYFQNEAQLEKSRLLSDRFSAERPKGSFSTLEIQRTEQGDSAMYLCASSPMGTEAFFGQGTRLTVV.

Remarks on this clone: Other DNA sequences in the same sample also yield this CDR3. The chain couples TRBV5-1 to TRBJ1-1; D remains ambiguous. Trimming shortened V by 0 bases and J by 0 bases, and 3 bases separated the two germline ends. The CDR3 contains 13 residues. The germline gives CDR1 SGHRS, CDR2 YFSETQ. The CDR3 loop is CASSLGVNTEAFF. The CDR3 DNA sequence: TGCGCCAGCAGCTTGGGCGTGAACACTGAAGCTTTCTTT.

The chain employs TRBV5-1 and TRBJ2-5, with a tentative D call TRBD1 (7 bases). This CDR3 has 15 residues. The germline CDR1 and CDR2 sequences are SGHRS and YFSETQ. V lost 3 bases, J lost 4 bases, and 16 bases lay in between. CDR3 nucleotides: TGCGCCAGCAGCTCTGACCAGGGGGGTCGAGAGACCCAGTACTTC. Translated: CASSSDQGGRETQYF.

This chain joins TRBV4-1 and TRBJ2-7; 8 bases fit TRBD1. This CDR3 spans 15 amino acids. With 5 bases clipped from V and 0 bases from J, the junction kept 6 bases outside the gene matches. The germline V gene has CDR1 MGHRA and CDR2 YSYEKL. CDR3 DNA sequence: TGCGCCAGCAGCAGAACAGGGGGGAGCTCCTACGAGCAGTACTTC. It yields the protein CASSRTGGSSYEQYF.

This CDR3 reads CASSRDRGPYNEQFF. CDR3 bases: TGTGCCAGCAGCCGCGACAGGGGCCCCTACAATGAGCAGTTCTTC. This chain joins TRBV2 and TRBJ2-1; TRBD1 agrees at 8 bases. CDR1 SNHLY and CDR2 FYNNEI come from the germline V gene. CDR3 length: 15 residues. Trimming cost V 6 bases and J 2 bases; bases outside gene matches: 6.

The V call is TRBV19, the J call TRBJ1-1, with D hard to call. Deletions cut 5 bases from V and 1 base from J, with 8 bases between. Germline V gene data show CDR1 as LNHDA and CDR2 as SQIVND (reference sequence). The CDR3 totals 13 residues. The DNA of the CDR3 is TGTGCCAGTAGTGCCACCCAGAACACTGAAGCTTTCTTT. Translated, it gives CASSATQNTEAFF.

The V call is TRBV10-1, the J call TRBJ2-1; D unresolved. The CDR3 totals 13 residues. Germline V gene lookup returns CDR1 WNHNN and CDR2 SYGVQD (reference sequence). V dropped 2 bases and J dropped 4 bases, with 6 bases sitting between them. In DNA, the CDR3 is TGCGCCAGCAGTGAGGCCCCTTACAATGAGCAGTTCTTC. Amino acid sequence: CASSEAPYNEQFF.

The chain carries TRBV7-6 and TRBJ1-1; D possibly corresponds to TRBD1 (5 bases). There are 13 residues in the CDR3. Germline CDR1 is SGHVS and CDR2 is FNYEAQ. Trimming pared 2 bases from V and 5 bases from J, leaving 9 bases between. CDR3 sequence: CASSLMGRTEAFF. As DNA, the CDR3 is TGTGCCAGCAGCTTAATGGGACGTACTGAAGCTTTCTTT.

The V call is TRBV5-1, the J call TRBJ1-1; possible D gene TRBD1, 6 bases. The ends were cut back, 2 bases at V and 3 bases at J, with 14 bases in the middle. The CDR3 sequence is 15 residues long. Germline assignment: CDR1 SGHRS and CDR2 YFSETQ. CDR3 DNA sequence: TGCGCCAGCAGCTTCTTCGGGGGCGCGGACACTGAAGCTTTCTTT. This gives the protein CASSFFGGADTEAFF.

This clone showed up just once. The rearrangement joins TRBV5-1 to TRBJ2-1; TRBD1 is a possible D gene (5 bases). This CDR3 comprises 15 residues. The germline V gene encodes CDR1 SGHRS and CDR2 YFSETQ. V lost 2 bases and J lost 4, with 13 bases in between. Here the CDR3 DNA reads TGCGCCAGCAGCTTAGGGCAGGGTAGGTACAATGAGCAGTTCTTC. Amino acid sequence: CASSLGQGRYNEQFF. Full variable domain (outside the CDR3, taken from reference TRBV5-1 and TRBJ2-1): KAGVTQTPRYLIKTRGQQVTLSCSPISGHRSVSWYQQTPGQGLQFLFEYFSETQRNKGNFPGRFSGRQFSNSRSEMNVSTLELGDSALYLCASSLGQGRYNEQFFGPGTRLTVL.

CDR3 residues: CASGFRTTDTQYF. In DNA form, the CDR3 reads TGTGCTAGTGGTTTTCGGACCACAGATACGCAGTATTTT. V gene TRBV12-5 combines with J gene TRBJ2-3; D ambiguous. The length of the CDR3 is 13 residues. V lost 3 bases, J lost 2 bases, and 6 bases lay in between. Germline loops: CDR1 LGHNT, CDR2 FRNRAP.

The CDR3 loop reads CASQARGQVDPSGNTIYF. In nucleotides, the CDR3 is TGCGCCAGCCAAGCACGGGGACAGGTCGACCCCTCTGGAAACACCATATATTTT. The chain carries TRBV10-1 and TRBJ1-3; 8 positions agree with TRBD1. Germline CDR1 is WNHNN and CDR2 is SYGVQD (reference sequence). With V trimmed by 8 bases and J by 0 bases, 15 bases remained unmatched. The CDR3 spans 18 residues.

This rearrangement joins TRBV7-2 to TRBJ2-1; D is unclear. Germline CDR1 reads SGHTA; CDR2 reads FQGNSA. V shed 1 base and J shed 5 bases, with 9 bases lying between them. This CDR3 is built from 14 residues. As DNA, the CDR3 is TGTGCCAGCAGCTTAGAGTTGGGGAACAATGAGCAGTTCTTC. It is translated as CASSLELGNNEQFF.

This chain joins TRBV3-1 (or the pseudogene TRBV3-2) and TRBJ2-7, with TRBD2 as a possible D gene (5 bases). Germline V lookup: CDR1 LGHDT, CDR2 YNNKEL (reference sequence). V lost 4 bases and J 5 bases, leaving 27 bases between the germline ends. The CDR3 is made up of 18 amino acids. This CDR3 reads CASSRASQLISGKHEQYF. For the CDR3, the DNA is TGTGCCAGCAGCCGCGCCTCCCAGCTAATCTCCGGGAAGCACGAGCAGTACTTC.

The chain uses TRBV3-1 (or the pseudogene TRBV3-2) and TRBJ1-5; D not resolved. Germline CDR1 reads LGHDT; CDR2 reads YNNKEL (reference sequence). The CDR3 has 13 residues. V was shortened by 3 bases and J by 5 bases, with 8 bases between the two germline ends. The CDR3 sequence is CASSQAWDQPQHF. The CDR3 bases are TGTGCCAGCAGCCAGGCCTGGGATCAGCCCCAGCATTTT.

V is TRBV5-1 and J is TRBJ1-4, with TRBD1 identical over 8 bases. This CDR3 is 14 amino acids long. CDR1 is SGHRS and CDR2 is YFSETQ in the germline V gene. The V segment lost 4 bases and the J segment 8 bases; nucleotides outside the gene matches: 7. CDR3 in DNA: TGCGCCAGCAGCCCGGGACAGGTTCGCGAAAAACTGTTTTTT. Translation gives CASSPGQVREKLFF.

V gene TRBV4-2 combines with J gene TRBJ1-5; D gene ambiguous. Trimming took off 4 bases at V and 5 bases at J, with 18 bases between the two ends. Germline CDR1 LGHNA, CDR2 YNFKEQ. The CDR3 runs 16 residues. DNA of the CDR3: TGTGCCAGCAGCCCCGCCGAAGGCAGGAATGATCAGCCCCAGCATTTT. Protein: CASSPAEGRNDQPQHF.

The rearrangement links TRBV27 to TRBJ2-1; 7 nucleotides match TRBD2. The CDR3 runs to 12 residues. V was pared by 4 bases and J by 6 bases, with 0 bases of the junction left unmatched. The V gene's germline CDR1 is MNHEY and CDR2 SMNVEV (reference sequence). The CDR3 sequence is CASSWGGNEQFF. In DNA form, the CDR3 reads TGTGCCAGCAGTTGGGGGGGCAATGAGCAGTTCTTC.

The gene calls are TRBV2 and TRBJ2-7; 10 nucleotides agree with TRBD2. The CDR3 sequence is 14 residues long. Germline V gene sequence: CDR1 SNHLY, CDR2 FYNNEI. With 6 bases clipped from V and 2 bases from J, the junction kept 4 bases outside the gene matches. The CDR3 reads CASSLAGGPYEQYF. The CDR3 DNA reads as TGTGCCAGCAGCTTAGCGGGGGGCCCCTACGAGCAGTACTTC.

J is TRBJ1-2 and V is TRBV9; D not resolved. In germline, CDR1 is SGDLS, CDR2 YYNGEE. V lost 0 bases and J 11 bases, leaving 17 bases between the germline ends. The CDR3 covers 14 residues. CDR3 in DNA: TGTGCCAGCAGCGTAGGAGCGGGATTGCGGATGTACACCTTC. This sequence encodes CASSVGAGLRMYTF.

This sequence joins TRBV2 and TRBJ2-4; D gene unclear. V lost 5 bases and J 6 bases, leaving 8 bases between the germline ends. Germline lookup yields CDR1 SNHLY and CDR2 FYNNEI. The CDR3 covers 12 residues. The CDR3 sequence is CASSSVLNIQYF. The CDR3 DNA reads TGTGCCAGCAGTTCCGTTTTAAACATTCAGTACTTC.

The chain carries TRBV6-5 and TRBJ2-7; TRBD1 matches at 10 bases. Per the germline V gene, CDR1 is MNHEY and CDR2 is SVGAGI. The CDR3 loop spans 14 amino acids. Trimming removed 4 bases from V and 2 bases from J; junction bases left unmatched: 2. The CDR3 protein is CASSLGQGAYEQYF. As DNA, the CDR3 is TGTGCCAGCAGTTTAGGACAGGGGGCCTACGAGCAGTACTTC.

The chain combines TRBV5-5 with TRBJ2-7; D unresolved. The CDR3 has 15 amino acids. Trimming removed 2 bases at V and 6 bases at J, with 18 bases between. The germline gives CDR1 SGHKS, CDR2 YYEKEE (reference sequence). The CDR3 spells CASSFKGLTEAEQYF. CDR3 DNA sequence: TGTGCCAGCAGCTTTAAAGGGCTTACAGAGGCCGAGCAGTACTTC.

The chain's CDR3 is CASSIGPRGNGPRELFF. In DNA form, the CDR3 reads TGTGCCAGTAGTATAGGCCCCCGAGGTAACGGACCCAGGGAACTGTTTTTT. The gene calls are TRBV19 and TRBJ1-4; D perhaps matches TRBD1 (5 bases). V was clipped by 1 base and J by 12 bases, with 24 bases between them. CDR3 length equals 17 residues. CDR1 is LNHDA, CDR2 SQIVND, per germline (reference sequence).

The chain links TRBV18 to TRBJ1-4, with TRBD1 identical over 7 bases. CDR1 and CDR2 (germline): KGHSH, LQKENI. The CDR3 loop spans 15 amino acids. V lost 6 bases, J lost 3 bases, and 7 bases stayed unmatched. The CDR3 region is CASSPPGQSNEKLFF. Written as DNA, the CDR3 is TGTGCCAGCTCTCCCCCGGGACAGTCTAATGAAAAACTGTTTTTT. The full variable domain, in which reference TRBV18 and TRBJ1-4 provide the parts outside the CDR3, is NAGVMQNPRHLVRRRGQEARLRCSPMKGHSHVYWYRQLPEEGLKFMVYLQKENIIDESGMPKERFSAEFPKEGPSILRIQQVVRGDSAAYFCASSPPGQSNEKLFFGSGTQLSVL.

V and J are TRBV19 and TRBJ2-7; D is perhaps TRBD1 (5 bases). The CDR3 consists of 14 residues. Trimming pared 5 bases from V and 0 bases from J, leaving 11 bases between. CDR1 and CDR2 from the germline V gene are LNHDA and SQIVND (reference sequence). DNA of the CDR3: TGTGCCAGTAGTCTCGCCAGGGCCTCCTACGAGCAGTACTTC. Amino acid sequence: CASSLARASYEQYF.